These 2 T cell receptor beta chains came from one sample sequenced in a study of cytotoxic CD8 clonotypes in ibrutinib-treated CLL (dated by TCRdb to the early 2020s). Explained via the paper, the time point label denotes: about twelve months on ibrutinib. The library was built by means of the immunoSEQ multiplex PCR assay. Here the immuneACCESS table is served through TCRdb, limited to in-frame sequences with V and J called. Missing clones are a known gap in these copies; in checked studies unresolved V genes cover under half, and the rest lacks a known reason. The sample table shows 73,000 or so clones, and about two thirds are seen once. The top ten clonotypes cover approximately 6.2% of the sample. The sequencing here drew on PBMCs, taken after 12 months of ibrutinib treatment. These receptor sequences come from a human donor with chronic lymphocytic leukemia.

The chain is built from TRBV6-4 and TRBJ2-1; perhaps D is TRBD1 or TRBD2 (5 bases each). V was cut by 2 bases and J by 2 bases, with 7 bases left in between. The CDR3 is made up of 14 amino acids. The germline V gene encodes CDR1 MRHNA and CDR2 SNTAGT. The CDR3 spells CASSDGGPYNEQFF. Written as DNA, the CDR3 is TGTGCCAGCAGTGACGGGGGACCCTACAATGAGCAGTTCTTC.

This clone was seen a handful of times. J is TRBJ2-1 and V is TRBV18; the match to TRBD2 covers 7 bases. In germline, CDR1 is KGHSH, CDR2 LQKENI. The CDR3 consists of 15 residues. Trimming took 2 bases from V and 4 from J; bases not matched to a gene: 5. DNA for the CDR3: TGTGCCAGCTCACCATACCTAGCGGATTACAATGAGCAGTTCTTC. Translation: CASSPYLADYNEQFF. The whole variable domain, remainder taken from reference TRBV18 and TRBJ2-1, is NAGVMQNPRHLVRRRGQEARLRCSPMKGHSHVYWYRQLPEEGLKFMVYLQKENIIDESGMPKERFSAEFPKEGPSILRIQQVVRGDSAAYFCASSPYLADYNEQFFGPGTRLTVL.